This T cell receptor (beta chain) was sequenced in a study of identical twins. Germline CDR1 and CDR2: SGHVS and FNYEAQ. The CDR3 totals 13 residues. V was clipped by 10 bases and J by 0 bases, with 9 bases between them. TCRdb re-called the 5' RACE reads through MiXCR, storing one row per CDR3 protein. The sample has about 240,000 distinct CDR3 sequences, about 10% seen once. Source material: memory T cells sorted from blood. This TCR came from a man aged 45 to 65 in good health. This chain connects TRBV7-6 to TRBJ2-2; D not certain. Here the CDR3 DNA reads TGTGCCACGCTCACAGCGAACACCGGGGAGCTGTTTTTT. It codes for CATLTANTGELFF.